These T cell receptor beta chains were read from a single sample in a study of vaccination and CD4 T cells after COVID-19. Their target antigens are unknown. MiXCR, run by TCRdb on the PCR reads, gives a single entry per CDR3 protein. The data contain approximately 9,300 distinct CDR3 sequences, around 41% of them singletons. Sample: CD4+ T cells from blood, cultured in vitro. Source of these receptors: a human donor in good health. Both conserved end residues are part of each CDR3. Fields, in order: J gene, V gene, D gene, clone size, CDR3 DNA, CDR3 protein. The D gene is left open where the match is weak. Not every row has a clone size; where given, it reads once, few, many or a size class.

J gene: TRBJ1-5
V gene: TRBV12-3/TRBV12-4
D gene: -
clone size: once
CDR3 DNA: TGTGCCAGCAGTTTGATAGGCACAAATCAGCCCCAGCATTTT
CDR3 protein: CASSLIGTNQPQHF

J gene: TRBJ2-7
V gene: TRBV27
D gene: -
clone size: -
CDR3 DNA: TGTGCCAGCAGTTGGTACTGGGGGTACGAGCAGTACTTC
CDR3 protein: CASSWYWGYEQYF

J gene: TRBJ2-2
V gene: TRBV24-1
D gene: -
clone size: -
CDR3 DNA: TGTGCCACCAGTGATTCCAGGGTTGTCGGGGAGCTGTTTTTT
CDR3 protein: CATSDSRVVGELFF

J gene: TRBJ1-6
V gene: TRBV28
D gene: -
clone size: -
CDR3 DNA: TGTGCCAGGGGTCCATCCTATAATTCACCCCTCCACTTT
CDR3 protein: CARGPSYNSPLHF

J gene: TRBJ2-1
V gene: TRBV7-2
D gene: TRBD2
clone size: -
CDR3 DNA: TGTGCCAGCAGCTCCAGAGCTAGCGGGACCTCCCCCAGCAATGAGCAGTTCTTC
CDR3 protein: CASSSRASGTSPSNEQFF

J gene: TRBJ2-7
V gene: TRBV7-2
D gene: TRBD2
clone size: -
CDR3 DNA: TGTGCCAGCAGCTTAGCCCCTAGCGGGAGAGCGACCCCGGGTAACGAGCAGTACTTC
CDR3 protein: CASSLAPSGRATPGNEQYF

J gene: TRBJ2-6
V gene: TRBV6-5
D gene: TRBD2
clone size: -
CDR3 DNA: TGTGCCAGCAGTTTTCCGGGACTAGCGGGAGCTGGGGCCAACGTCCTGACTTTC
CDR3 protein: CASSFPGLAGAGANVLTF

J gene: TRBJ2-7
V gene: TRBV24-1
D gene: TRBD1
clone size: -
CDR3 DNA: TGTGCCACCAGTGATTCGCGGACAGGGACGGAGCAGTACTTC
CDR3 protein: CATSDSRTGTEQYF

J gene: TRBJ1-2
V gene: TRBV20-1
D gene: -
clone size: few
CDR3 DNA: TGCAGTGCCTCTGGACAGAACTATGGCTACACCTTC
CDR3 protein: CSASGQNYGYTF

J gene: TRBJ2-2
V gene: TRBV20-1
D gene: TRBD1
clone size: few
CDR3 DNA: TGCAGTGCTAGACCCGGACAGGGTGTAGCGGGGGAGCTGTTTTTT
CDR3 protein: CSARPGQGVAGELFF

J gene: TRBJ2-5
V gene: TRBV6-1
D gene: -
clone size: -
CDR3 DNA: TGTGCCAGCAGGGACAGGGGGCGCGGTCTAGCGGGAGTCCTCAACCAGTACTTC
CDR3 protein: CASRDRGRGLAGVLNQYF

J gene: TRBJ2-5
V gene: TRBV6-5
D gene: TRBD1
clone size: few
CDR3 DNA: TGTGCCAGCAGTTCCACACAGGGGCAAGAGACCCAGTACTTC
CDR3 protein: CASSSTQGQETQYF

J gene: TRBJ2-2
V gene: TRBV19
D gene: -
clone size: -
CDR3 DNA: TGTGCCAGTAGTATCCGACAGGCCCCGAACACCGGGGAGCTGTTTTTT
CDR3 protein: CASSIRQAPNTGELFF

J gene: TRBJ2-7
V gene: TRBV19
D gene: -
clone size: few
CDR3 DNA: TGTGCCAGCGGGAGACGCAACGAGCAGTACTTC
CDR3 protein: CASGRRNEQYF

J gene: TRBJ2-3
V gene: TRBV7-2
D gene: TRBD2
clone size: -
CDR3 DNA: TGTGCCAGCAGCTTAGGACTAGCGGTACCTAATACGCAGTATTTT
CDR3 protein: CASSLGLAVPNTQYF

J gene: TRBJ2-6
V gene: TRBV7-2
D gene: -
clone size: -
CDR3 DNA: TGTGCCAGCAGGCCCGCTCACTCTGGGGCCAACGTCCTGACTTTC
CDR3 protein: CASRPAHSGANVLTF

J gene: TRBJ2-6
V gene: TRBV28
D gene: -
clone size: -
CDR3 DNA: TGTGCCAGCAGTTTACTTGGGGCCAACGTCCTGACTTTC
CDR3 protein: CASSLLGANVLTF

J gene: TRBJ1-1
V gene: TRBV2
D gene: -
clone size: -
CDR3 DNA: TGTGCCAGCAGAAGCTCACCCTCGGCCACTGAAGCTTTCTTT
CDR3 protein: CASRSSPSATEAFF

J gene: TRBJ1-5
V gene: TRBV10-2
D gene: -
clone size: -
CDR3 DNA: TGCGCCAGCAGTGACGCCCTCGGACAGCCCCAGCATTTT
CDR3 protein: CASSDALGQPQHF

J gene: TRBJ2-5
V gene: TRBV5-4
D gene: -
clone size: -
CDR3 DNA: TGTGCCAGCAGCCTGAATCAAGGGGTCCAAGAGACCCAGTACTTC
CDR3 protein: CASSLNQGVQETQYF

J gene: TRBJ2-5
V gene: TRBV2
D gene: TRBD2
clone size: few
CDR3 DNA: TGTGCCAGCAGTGTACTAGCGGGAGAAGAGACCCAGTACTTC
CDR3 protein: CASSVLAGEETQYF

J gene: TRBJ2-3
V gene: TRBV6-2/TRBV6-3
D gene: -
clone size: -
CDR3 DNA: TGTGCCAGCAGATCTACTAGTCCAGATACGCAGTATTTT
CDR3 protein: CASRSTSPDTQYF

J gene: TRBJ2-2
V gene: TRBV12-3/TRBV12-4
D gene: TRBD1
clone size: few
CDR3 DNA: TGTGCCAGCAGCTCCAGGGGGAGAGGTACCGGGGAGCTGTTTTTT
CDR3 protein: CASSSRGRGTGELFF

J gene: TRBJ2-1
V gene: TRBV7-8
D gene: -
clone size: -
CDR3 DNA: TGTGCCAGCAGCTCCGAGGGCCCCGCGTCCTACAATGAGCAGTTCTTC
CDR3 protein: CASSSEGPASYNEQFF

J gene: TRBJ1-5
V gene: TRBV7-8
D gene: -
clone size: few
CDR3 DNA: TGTGCCAGCAGCTCCGGGGACAACCTTCTCAATCAGCCCCAGCATTTT
CDR3 protein: CASSSGDNLLNQPQHF

J gene: TRBJ1-5
V gene: TRBV7-6
D gene: TRBD1
clone size: -
CDR3 DNA: TGTGCCAGCAGCTTACAGTCGGCAGGGGGATACAATCAGCCCCAGCATTTT
CDR3 protein: CASSLQSAGGYNQPQHF

J gene: TRBJ1-2
V gene: TRBV9
D gene: -
clone size: few
CDR3 DNA: TGTGCCAGCAGCGTAGCTATGACGCCAACCCAAGGCTACACCTTC
CDR3 protein: CASSVAMTPTQGYTF

J gene: TRBJ2-1
V gene: TRBV7-9
D gene: TRBD2
clone size: few
CDR3 DNA: TGTGCCAGCAGCTTAGCGCAGGGCGGGAGGTCCTACAATGAGCAGTTCTTC
CDR3 protein: CASSLAQGGRSYNEQFF

J gene: TRBJ1-2
V gene: TRBV20-1
D gene: TRBD1
clone size: few
CDR3 DNA: TGCAGTGCCAACTCCGACAGGGTCTATGGCTACACCTTC
CDR3 protein: CSANSDRVYGYTF

J gene: TRBJ2-7
V gene: TRBV7-2
D gene: -
clone size: -
CDR3 DNA: TGTGCCAGCAGCTATCAGAGCTACGAGCAGTACTTC
CDR3 protein: CASSYQSYEQYF

J gene: TRBJ1-5
V gene: TRBV30
D gene: -
clone size: few
CDR3 DNA: TGTGCCTGGAGTGCTGACAGCAATCAGCCCCAGCATTTT
CDR3 protein: CAWSADSNQPQHF

J gene: TRBJ2-1
V gene: TRBV20-1
D gene: -
clone size: few
CDR3 DNA: TGCAGTGCTAGAGTACCAGCAAGCCCCTACAATGAGCAGTTCTTC
CDR3 protein: CSARVPASPYNEQFF

J gene: TRBJ2-3
V gene: TRBV7-9
D gene: -
clone size: -
CDR3 DNA: TGTGCCAGCAGCGGAGTACGGGCTTTGGCAGATACGCAGTATTTT
CDR3 protein: CASSGVRALADTQYF

J gene: TRBJ2-7
V gene: TRBV11-2
D gene: -
clone size: -
CDR3 DNA: TGTGCCAGCAGCCTGGCTAGCGTTTACGAGCAGTACTTC
CDR3 protein: CASSLASVYEQYF

J gene: TRBJ2-7
V gene: TRBV20-1
D gene: -
clone size: -
CDR3 DNA: TGCAGTGCTAGATCTGCCAGGGCTTACGAGCAGTACTTC
CDR3 protein: CSARSARAYEQYF

J gene: TRBJ1-2
V gene: TRBV20-1
D gene: -
clone size: few
CDR3 DNA: TGCAGTGCTAGTAGGCAGCTGAATGGCTACACCTTC
CDR3 protein: CSASRQLNGYTF

J gene: TRBJ2-7
V gene: TRBV6-1
D gene: -
clone size: few
CDR3 DNA: TGTGCCAGCAGCCGGACAGATCACGAGCAGTACTTC
CDR3 protein: CASSRTDHEQYF

J gene: TRBJ1-6
V gene: TRBV30
D gene: TRBD1
clone size: -
CDR3 DNA: TGTGCCTGGAGAAACCAGGGGGGAGGGGGACCCCTCCACTTT
CDR3 protein: CAWRNQGGGGPLHF

J gene: TRBJ2-3
V gene: TRBV6-1
D gene: -
clone size: -
CDR3 DNA: TGTGCCAGCTCACGAGGGACGGCGGGCGATACGCAGTATTTT
CDR3 protein: CASSRGTAGDTQYF

J gene: TRBJ2-3
V gene: TRBV7-3
D gene: -
clone size: -
CDR3 DNA: TGTGCCAGCAGCTTGGGGACCTCGGATACGCAGTATTTT
CDR3 protein: CASSLGTSDTQYF

J gene: TRBJ1-5
V gene: TRBV28
D gene: -
clone size: -
CDR3 DNA: TGTGCCAGCAGAGCTCCTACAATTAATCAGCCCCAGCATTTT
CDR3 protein: CASRAPTINQPQHF

J gene: TRBJ2-7
V gene: TRBV28
D gene: TRBD1
clone size: few
CDR3 DNA: TGTGCCAGCAGTTCCACAGGGGTTCCCCCCTACTACGAGCAGTACTTC
CDR3 protein: CASSSTGVPPYYEQYF

J gene: TRBJ1-1
V gene: TRBV19
D gene: -
clone size: few
CDR3 DNA: TGTGCCAGTAGTATTGGGGCCAGTGGTAGAGGCACTGAAGCTTTCTTT
CDR3 protein: CASSIGASGRGTEAFF

J gene: TRBJ2-5
V gene: TRBV27
D gene: TRBD1
clone size: few
CDR3 DNA: TGTGCCAGCAGTTTAGGGACAGGACAAGAGACCCAGTACTTC
CDR3 protein: CASSLGTGQETQYF

J gene: TRBJ2-7
V gene: TRBV19
D gene: -
clone size: -
CDR3 DNA: TGTGCCAGTAGTGTTGGCTGGGCGCGTGAGTACGAGCAGTACTTC
CDR3 protein: CASSVGWAREYEQYF

J gene: TRBJ1-5
V gene: TRBV7-9
D gene: -
clone size: -
CDR3 DNA: TGTGCCAGCAGCCCAATTGGGGGGCTATATGGCAATCAGCCCCAGCATTTT
CDR3 protein: CASSPIGGLYGNQPQHF

J gene: TRBJ1-1
V gene: TRBV27
D gene: -
clone size: few
CDR3 DNA: TGTGCCAGCAGTTTGGGACGGAACACTGAAGCTTTCTTT
CDR3 protein: CASSLGRNTEAFF

J gene: TRBJ2-7
V gene: TRBV6-1
D gene: TRBD2
clone size: few
CDR3 DNA: TGTGCCAGCACCCGGGGACTAGCTGACGAGCAGTACTTC
CDR3 protein: CASTRGLADEQYF

J gene: TRBJ1-2
V gene: TRBV10-3
D gene: -
clone size: large
CDR3 DNA: TGTGCCACGCTAGGGACCAACTATGGCTACACCTTC
CDR3 protein: CATLGTNYGYTF

J gene: TRBJ2-1
V gene: TRBV7-2
D gene: -
clone size: -
CDR3 DNA: TGTGCCAGCAGCTCAGATAGCGCCTCGTCCTACAATGAGCAGTTCTTC
CDR3 protein: CASSSDSASSYNEQFF

J gene: TRBJ2-7
V gene: TRBV28
D gene: -
clone size: -
CDR3 DNA: TGTGCCAGCAGTTTTTGGAGGGTAACCTACGAGCAGTACTTC
CDR3 protein: CASSFWRVTYEQYF

J gene: TRBJ1-1
V gene: TRBV19
D gene: -
clone size: -
CDR3 DNA: TGTGCCAGTGCGTTACACATGAACACTGAAGCTTTCTTT
CDR3 protein: CASALHMNTEAFF

J gene: TRBJ1-5
V gene: TRBV28
D gene: TRBD1
clone size: few
CDR3 DNA: TGTGCCAGCAGGGACAGGGGGCCTGTTATGCTGCCCCAGCATTTT
CDR3 protein: CASRDRGPVMLPQHF